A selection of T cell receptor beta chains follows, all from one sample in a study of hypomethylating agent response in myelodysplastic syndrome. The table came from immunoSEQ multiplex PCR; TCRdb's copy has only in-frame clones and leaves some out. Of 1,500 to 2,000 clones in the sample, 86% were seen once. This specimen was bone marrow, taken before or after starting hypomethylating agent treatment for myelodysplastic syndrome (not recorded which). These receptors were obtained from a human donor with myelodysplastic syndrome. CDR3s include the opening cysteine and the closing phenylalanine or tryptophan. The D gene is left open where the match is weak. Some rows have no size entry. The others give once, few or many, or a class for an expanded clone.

CDR3aa: CASLTSGENEQFF
CDR3nt: TGTGCCAGCTTGACTAGCGGAGAGAATGAGCAGTTCTTC
v_gene: TRBV2
d_gene: TRBD2
abundance: .
j_gene: TRBJ2-1

CDR3aa: CASGVLTWNEQFF
CDR3nt: TGTGCCAGCGGGGTCCTCACCTGGAATGAGCAGTTCTTC
v_gene: TRBV2
d_gene: .
abundance: .
j_gene: TRBJ2-1

CDR3aa: CASSPGQRAEQFF
CDR3nt: TGTGCCAGTAGTCCGGGACAGCGGGCTGAGCAGTTCTTC
v_gene: TRBV19
d_gene: .
abundance: .
j_gene: TRBJ2-1

CDR3aa: CASSPEYGRETGELFF
CDR3nt: TGTGCCAGCAGCCCAGAATACGGCAGGGAAACCGGGGAGCTGTTTTTT
v_gene: TRBV5-6
d_gene: .
abundance: .
j_gene: TRBJ2-2

CDR3aa: CASSMAGGPDTQYF
CDR3nt: TGTGCCAGCAGTATGGCGGGGGGGCCAGATACGCAGTATTTT
v_gene: TRBV11-2
d_gene: TRBD2
abundance: .
j_gene: TRBJ2-3

CDR3aa: CAMGGEDTQYF
CDR3nt: TGTGCCATGGGGGGGGAAGATACGCAGTATTTT
v_gene: TRBV10-3
d_gene: TRBD2
abundance: .
j_gene: TRBJ2-3

CDR3aa: CASSLAGRGSYNEQFF
CDR3nt: TGTGCCAGCAGCTTAGCGGGGAGAGGGTCCTACAATGAGCAGTTCTTC
v_gene: TRBV11-3
d_gene: .
abundance: .
j_gene: TRBJ2-1

CDR3aa: CASSFGGPPYEQYF
CDR3nt: TGTGCCAGTAGTTTCGGGGGGCCCCCCTACGAGCAGTACTTC
v_gene: TRBV19
d_gene: .
abundance: once
j_gene: TRBJ2-7

CDR3aa: CASRTSGTSGSTDTQYF
CDR3nt: TGTGCCAGCAGGACTTCGGGGACTAGCGGGAGCACAGATACGCAGTATTTT
v_gene: TRBV2
d_gene: TRBD2
abundance: .
j_gene: TRBJ2-3

CDR3aa: CASSGPGTRSYEQYF
CDR3nt: TGTGCCAGCAGCGGACCCGGGACTAGAAGTTACGAGCAGTACTTC
v_gene: TRBV9
d_gene: TRBD2
abundance: .
j_gene: TRBJ2-7

CDR3aa: CASSRLVRSGTARDTEAFF
CDR3nt: TGTGCCAGTAGCCGCCTAGTGAGGAGCGGGACAGCTCGGGACACTGAAGCTTTCTTT
v_gene: TRBV19
d_gene: TRBD1
abundance: few
j_gene: TRBJ1-1

CDR3aa: CASSSLGADSYEQYF
CDR3nt: TGTGCCAGCAGTTCCCTCGGAGCGGACTCCTACGAGCAGTACTTC
v_gene: TRBV28
d_gene: .
abundance: .
j_gene: TRBJ2-7

CDR3aa: CSVEALGGYEQYF
CDR3nt: TGCAGCGTTGAAGCCCTCGGAGGGTACGAGCAGTACTTC
v_gene: TRBV29-1
d_gene: .
abundance: .
j_gene: TRBJ2-7

CDR3aa: CASSQKAGANTGELFF
CDR3nt: TGCGCCAGCAGCCAAAAAGCAGGGGCGAACACCGGGGAGCTGTTTTTT
v_gene: TRBV5-1
d_gene: .
abundance: .
j_gene: TRBJ2-2

CDR3aa: CASSFGAEGTDTQYF
CDR3nt: TGTGCCAGCAGCTTCGGGGCAGAGGGCACAGATACGCAGTATTTT
v_gene: TRBV7-9
d_gene: .
abundance: .
j_gene: TRBJ2-3

CDR3aa: CASSYSLRGDTEAFF
CDR3nt: TGTGCCAGCAGTTACTCTCTTCGAGGGGACACTGAAGCTTTCTTT
v_gene: TRBV6-5
d_gene: .
abundance: .
j_gene: TRBJ1-1

CDR3aa: CASSDRGNYGYTF
CDR3nt: TGTGCCAGCAGTGACAGGGGAAACTACGGCTACACCTTC
v_gene: TRBV2
d_gene: .
abundance: .
j_gene: TRBJ1-2

CDR3aa: CASSLGSGSNYEQYF
CDR3nt: TGCGCCAGCAGCTTGGGTAGCGGGAGCAACTACGAGCAGTACTTC
v_gene: TRBV5-1
d_gene: TRBD2
abundance: .
j_gene: TRBJ2-7

CDR3aa: CASMGLAGAGEQFF
CDR3nt: TGTGCCAGTATGGGACTAGCGGGAGCAGGTGAGCAGTTCTTC
v_gene: TRBV19
d_gene: TRBD2
abundance: .
j_gene: TRBJ2-1

CDR3aa: CASSEGSTQPQHF
CDR3nt: TGTGCCAGCAGTGAGGGCAGTACACAGCCCCAGCATTTT
v_gene: TRBV6-4
d_gene: .
abundance: .
j_gene: TRBJ1-5

CDR3aa: CASSIGKDGEAFF
CDR3nt: TGCGCCAGCAGCATCGGCAAGGATGGTGAAGCTTTCTTT
v_gene: TRBV5-1
d_gene: .
abundance: few
j_gene: TRBJ1-1

CDR3aa: CASSGPPREGGGYTF
CDR3nt: TGTGCCAGCAGTGGCCCCCCCAGGGAAGGGGGGGGCTACACCTTC
v_gene: TRBV25-1
d_gene: .
abundance: .
j_gene: TRBJ1-2

CDR3aa: CASTLQGPAGELFF
CDR3nt: TGTGCCAGCACCTTACAGGGCCCGGCCGGGGAGCTGTTTTTT
v_gene: TRBV5-4
d_gene: .
abundance: .
j_gene: TRBJ2-2

CDR3aa: CASSLTEGAEAFF
CDR3nt: TGTGCCAGCAGCTTGACAGAAGGGGCTGAAGCTTTCTTT
v_gene: TRBV5-6
d_gene: .
abundance: once
j_gene: TRBJ1-1

CDR3aa: CASSEQSGGTQETQYF
CDR3nt: TGCGCCAGCAGTGAGCAGTCGGGGGGTACGCAAGAGACCCAGTACTTC
v_gene: TRBV10-1
d_gene: TRBD2
abundance: .
j_gene: TRBJ2-5

CDR3aa: CASSRTVYGYTF
CDR3nt: TGTGCCAGCAGTAGGACGGTCTATGGCTACACCTTC
v_gene: TRBV28
d_gene: .
abundance: .
j_gene: TRBJ1-2

CDR3aa: CASSVRDNPYEQYF
CDR3nt: TGTGCCAGCAGTGTCCGGGACAACCCCTACGAGCAGTACTTC
v_gene: TRBV28
d_gene: .
abundance: once
j_gene: TRBJ2-7

CDR3aa: CASSVEVNTEAFF
CDR3nt: TGTGCCAGCAGCGTAGAGGTGAACACTGAAGCTTTCTTT
v_gene: TRBV9
d_gene: .
abundance: few
j_gene: TRBJ1-1

CDR3aa: CASSLKQGYEQYF
CDR3nt: TGTGCCAGCAGCTTAAAACAGGGTTACGAGCAGTACTTC
v_gene: TRBV7-3
d_gene: .
abundance: .
j_gene: TRBJ2-7